This T cell receptor beta chain was captured in a study of blood T cells in healthy people across ages. Germline V gene data show CDR1 as MNHEY and CDR2 as SVGAGI. Germline trimming cut 2 bases from V and 6 bases from J; bases unmatched to any gene: 6. The CDR3 is 15 amino acids. It was with a sample-barcoded 5' primer and a J-beta primer mix that a second PCR of about 7 to 12 cycles was run. TCRdb called the 5' RACE reads again in MiXCR, with one record for every CDR3 protein. Of roughly 1,300,000 distinct CDR3 sequences listed, approximately 59% are singletons. The receptor was isolated from a man aged 18 to 29 in good health. Sequenced: blood. The chain recombines TRBV6-5 with TRBJ2-1; TRBD2 aligns across 8 bases. The CDR3 sequence: CASSYTGGPSNEQFF. CDR3 nucleotide sequence: TGTGCCAGCAGTTACACGGGAGGGCCCTCCAATGAGCAGTTCTTC.